This T cell receptor (beta chain) was profiled in a study of beta chain features in type 1 diabetes. Study results and caveats: Moderate yet significant TCRB CDR3 shortening was seen in Type 1 diabetes patients in all four CD4+ subsets.

Sorting with CD45RO/CCR7/CD25/CD127/CD95/CD27 yielded naive, central memory, regulatory and stem-like memory CD4+ cells. Germline CDR1 MGHRA, CDR2 YSYEKL. The CDR3 loop spans 12 amino acids. Note on this clone: Its antigen is unidentified. Sequence at one end of the junction differs from germline and may be a read error.

Expressed TCRB transcripts got sequenced, as all isolated RNA was reverse transcribed. Mean read depth for naive, central memory and regulatory T cell samples was several million reads. Measured with immunoSEQ multiplex PCR; TCRdb has only the in-frame clones, and not every one. The sample has about 230,000 clones, 9.6% seen once; the top ten hold around 0.031%. This clonotype was sampled from a woman aged 18-35 years in good health. V and J are TRBV4-1 and TRBJ1-1; D may be TRBD1 (5 bases). The sequencing sample was made of naive CD4+ T cells from blood. The CDR3 DNA reads TGCGCCAGCAGCCAAGAGTGGGGCATGGCAGTCTTT. Encoded protein: CASSQEWGMAVF.